A single sample is the source of the 4 T cell receptor beta chains below, sequenced in a study of blood T cell repertoires in COVID-19. Assay used: immunoSEQ multiplex PCR; TCRdb lists only in-frame clones, some missing. The data hold 270,000 or so clones, with around 83% observed a single time. The specimen was PBMCs or T cells enriched from blood (not recorded which). The source of these receptors is a woman aged 50 to 65 who had been exposed to COVID-19.

V is TRBV4-2 and J is TRBJ2-7, with a possible D match to TRBD1 (5 bases). This CDR3 has 13 amino acids. Germline V CDR1 and CDR2: LGHNA, YNFKEQ. Trimming took off 5 bases at V and 4 bases at J, with 12 bases between the two ends. In nucleotides, the CDR3 is TGTGCCAGCAGCGAACAGGAAGATTACGAGCAGTACTTC. Translated: CASSEQEDYEQYF.

The rearrangement links TRBV10-2 to TRBJ2-3; TRBD2 matches 16 bases. The CDR3 consists of 17 residues. The V and J ends lost 4 bases and 5 bases, in that order; junction bases with no gene match: 6. Germline values: CDR1 WSHSY, CDR2 SAAADI. CDR3 sequence reads: CASSGGTSGGARDTQYF. The CDR3 DNA is TGCGCCAGCAGTGGTGGGACTAGCGGGGGGGCCAGAGATACGCAGTATTTT.

The chain is built from TRBV11-2 and TRBJ1-6, with 7 bases that match TRBD1. The CDR3 is 16 amino acids. Germline values: CDR1 SGHAT, CDR2 FQNNGV. Losses at the gene ends were 5 bases for V and 9 bases for J; bases not matched to a gene: 13. The CDR3 coding sequence is TGTGCCAGCAGCCGTAAGGGGCAGGGGGATAGTTCACCCCTCCACTTT. Protein sequence: CASSRKGQGDSSPLHF.

V usage is TRBV15 and J usage is TRBJ2-3; maybe TRBD1 (6 bases). The V gene lost 5 bases and the J gene lost 4 bases, with 16 bases spanning the gap. The V gene's germline CDR1 is LNHNV and CDR2 YYDKDF (reference sequence). The CDR3 loop spans 15 amino acids. DNA of the CDR3: TGTGCCACCAGCTCCCCTGGGGGCGAACCAGATACGCAGTATTTT. It encodes CATSSPGGEPDTQYF. Full variable domain (missing parts from reference TRBV15 and TRBJ2-3): DAMVIQNPRYQVTQFGKPVTLSCSQTLNHNVMYWYQQKSSQAPKLLFHYYDKDFNNEADTPDNFQSRRPNTSFCFLDIRSPGLGDTAMYLCATSSPGGEPDTQYFGPGTRLTVL.